Listed here are 17 T cell receptor beta chains from one sample, sequenced in a study of blood T cell repertoires in COVID-19. This table comes from immunoSEQ multiplex PCR, and its TCRdb copy is limited to in-frame clones, with some not included. The sample carries 120,000 or so clones, about 86% recorded once. The sample taken for sequencing was peripheral blood. These receptor sequences come from a woman aged 45-65 years with active or convalescent COVID-19.

This chain connects TRBV7-9 to TRBJ2-7; the D gene is possibly TRBD1 (6 bases). The CDR3 consists of 14 residues. CDR1 is SEHNR and CDR2 is FQNEAQ in the germline V gene (reference sequence). V was cut by 5 bases and J by 2 bases, with 13 bases left in between. The CDR3: CASSPQWGPYEQYF. The CDR3 DNA reads as TGTGCCAGCAGCCCCCAATGGGGGCCCTACGAGCAGTACTTC.

This chain links TRBV27 with TRBJ1-2; TRBD1 agrees at 9 bases. CDR3 length: 12 residues. After removal of 6 bases from V and 7 bases from J, the junction contained 3 bases not matched to a gene. Germline CDR1 MNHEY, CDR2 SMNVEV (reference sequence). The CDR3, as DNA: TGTGCCAGCAGAACAGGGGGCCGTGGCTACACCTTC. The encoded protein is CASRTGGRGYTF.

The rearrangement links TRBV28 to TRBJ1-2; D remains ambiguous. This CDR3 has 12 residues. Germline-derived CDR1 and CDR2 are MDHEN and SYDVKM. V was clipped by 2 bases and J by 6 bases, with 7 bases between them. CDR3 in DNA: TGTGCCAGCAGTTTAACACCCGATGGCTACACCTTC. Its translation: CASSLTPDGYTF.

V usage is TRBV19 and J usage is TRBJ1-4; 9 positions agree with TRBD1. The V and J ends lost 7 bases and 5 bases, in that order; junction bases with no gene match: 5. CDR1 and CDR2 from the germline V gene are LNHDA and SQIVND (reference sequence). The CDR3 runs to 14 residues. This CDR3 is CASTGQGRNEKLFF. The CDR3 DNA reads as TGTGCCAGTACCGGACAGGGGCGAAATGAAAAACTGTTTTTT.

V usage is TRBV11-2 and J usage is TRBJ2-1; 9 bases are a match to TRBD1. V was clipped by 5 bases and J by 6 bases; unmatched bases: 8. Germline-derived CDR1 and CDR2 are SGHAT and FQNNGV. The CDR3 is made up of 15 amino acids. As DNA, the CDR3 is TGTGCCAGCAGCGCCCGGGACAGGGTTGGCAATGAGCAGTTCTTC. Its translation: CASSARDRVGNEQFF.

In its sample, this clone was seen once. The chain links TRBV6-1 to TRBJ2-4; 8 nucleotides agree with TRBD1. The CDR3 has 16 residues. Germline CDR1 is MNHNS and CDR2 is SASEGT. With V trimmed by 2 bases and J by 1 base, 4 bases remained unmatched. The CDR3 coding sequence is TGTGCCAGCAGTGAACAGACAGGGGTCGCCAAAAACATTCAGTACTTC. It yields the protein CASSEQTGVAKNIQYF.

This clone showed up just once. The rearrangement links TRBV4-3 to TRBJ1-1; TRBD1 matches at 7 bases. V lost 2 bases and J lost 4; bases outside the gene matches: 4. Germline CDR1 LGHNA, CDR2 YSLEER. The CDR3 loop spans 14 amino acids. The CDR3 sequence: CASSQNDRATEAFF. CDR3 DNA sequence: TGCGCCAGCAGCCAAAATGACAGGGCCACTGAAGCTTTCTTT.

This clone was picked up a small number of times. V and J are TRBV4-3 and TRBJ2-2, with a tentative D call TRBD2 (6 bases). This CDR3 is 16 amino acids long. The V gene's germline CDR1 is LGHNA and CDR2 YSLEER. V was pared by 5 bases and J by 6 bases, with 19 bases between. In DNA form, the CDR3 reads TGCGCCAGCAGCTATAGGTGGGAGGACCCCGCCGGGGAGCTGTTTTTT. Its translation is CASSYRWEDPAGELFF.

The gene calls are TRBV7-2 and TRBJ2-1, with 8 nucleotides matching TRBD2. V lost 5 bases and J lost 0; bases outside the gene matches: 6. The CDR3 consists of 16 residues. Germline lookup yields CDR1 SGHTA and CDR2 FQGNSA. The CDR3 nucleotides are TGTGCCAGCAGCCCCAAGCGGGGGAGCTCCTACAATGAGCAGTTCTTC. This sequence encodes CASSPKRGSSYNEQFF. Full variable domain (rest looked up from reference TRBV7-2 and TRBJ2-1): GAGVSQSPSNKVTEKGKDVELRCDPISGHTALYWYRQSLGQGLEFLIYFQGNSAPDKSGLPSDRFSAERTGGSVSTLTIQRTQQEDSAVYLCASSPKRGSSYNEQFFGPGTRLTVL.

The chain uses TRBV11-3 and TRBJ2-1, with 11 bases that match TRBD2. Unmatched junction bases numbered 12, after V lost 1 base and J lost 4 bases. Germline loops: CDR1 SGHNT, CDR2 YENEEA. CDR3 length: 19 residues. As DNA, the CDR3 is TGTGCCAGCAGCTTAGTAGGTAGCGGGAGGGGACCTTCTTACAATGAGCAGTTCTTC. Translating gives CASSLVGSGRGPSYNEQFF.

This rearrangement joins TRBV28 to TRBJ2-7; TRBD2 agrees at 8 bases. V lost 7 bases, J lost 3 bases, and 11 bases stayed unmatched. CDR1 and CDR2 from the germline V gene are MDHEN and SYDVKM. The CDR3 is 15 amino acids. CDR3 loop: CASTTPGGPNYEQYF. The CDR3 DNA follows: TGTGCCAGCACTACCCCGGGGGGGCCAAACTACGAGCAGTACTTC.

V usage is TRBV6-5 and J usage is TRBJ1-4; D perhaps matches TRBD1 (5 bases). Germline CDR1 MNHEY, CDR2 SVGAGI. The CDR3 loop spans 11 amino acids. V was trimmed by 2 bases and J by 11 bases, leaving 6 bases between them. CDR3 bases: TGTGCCAGCAGTTACCGGGGGAAACTGTTTTTT. Its protein is CASSYRGKLFF.

The chain recombines TRBV7-9 with TRBJ2-1; D unclear. Germline lookup yields CDR1 SEHNR and CDR2 FQNEAQ (reference sequence). The CDR3 has 14 residues. Trimming shortened V by 3 bases and J by 7 bases, and 13 bases separated the two germline ends. CDR3 nucleotides: TGTGCCAGCAGCTTGAGTACGTCCGTAAATGAGCAGTTCTTC. Protein: CASSLSTSVNEQFF.

The chain uses TRBV20-1 and TRBJ2-7; D is undetermined. Germline V gene lookup returns CDR1 DFQATT and CDR2 SNEGSKA (reference sequence). The V and J ends lost 3 bases and 1 base respectively, with 7 bases between them. CDR3 length: 12 residues. The CDR3 region has the DNA TGCAGTGCTAGTGGCAGTTCCTACGAGCAGTACTTC. Translation: CSASGSSYEQYF.

The rearrangement uses TRBV6-4 and TRBJ1-1; 7 nucleotides agree with TRBD1. The V segment lost 0 bases and the J segment 4 bases; nucleotides outside the gene matches: 8. Germline CDR1 reads MRHNA; CDR2 reads SNTAGT. The CDR3 is 16 amino acids. CDR3 protein: CASSDSYQTGTTEAFF. CDR3 nucleotide sequence: TGTGCCAGCAGTGACTCCTACCAGACAGGGACCACTGAAGCTTTCTTT.

This clone has just one count. The rearrangement links TRBV28 to TRBJ1-4, with a weak D call TRBD1 (5 bases). The CDR3 covers 10 residues. Trimming took off 11 bases at V and 7 bases at J, with 8 bases between the two ends. Germline CDR1 reads MDHEN; CDR2 reads SYDVKM. The CDR3 DNA follows: TGTGCCGTAAGGGGTGAAAAACTGTTTTTT. Protein: CAVRGEKLFF.

The genes are TRBV29-1 and TRBJ2-7, with 10 bases aligning to TRBD1. J gave up 3 bases and V 4 bases, and 3 bases lay outside the gene matches. Per germline, CDR1 SQVTM and CDR2 ANQGSEA. This CDR3 spans 13 amino acids. This CDR3 reads CSVVGTGVYEQYF. The CDR3 region has the DNA TGCAGCGTTGTAGGGACAGGGGTCTACGAGCAGTACTTC.